This T cell receptor beta chain was documented in a study of pediatric ulcerative colitis. The table came from immunoSEQ multiplex PCR; TCRdb's copy has only in-frame clones and leaves some out. The sample consists of around 18,000 clones, roughly four fifths of them appearing once. Rectal tissue came from one to two pinch biopsies taken at colonoscopy. Trimming at V came to 5 bases and at J to 2 bases, leaving 3 bases not matched to a gene. Germline CDR1 reads SQVTM; CDR2 reads ANQGSEA. This CDR3 region has 13 residues. General study points: Repertoires came from total lymphocyte DNA, so rare subsets like regulatory T cells may be missed. Compared with controls, ulcerative colitis showed greater blood-rectum clone sharing. Two rectal clonotypes were found only in ulcerative colitis patients, all of them.

A remark on this clone: Its cognate antigen is unknown.

The sequencing input was gut tissue. The clonotype was recovered from a boy under 18 with moderate ulcerative colitis. This chain connects TRBV29-1 to TRBJ1-1; 9 bases match TRBD1. CDR3 residues: CSVRTGANTEAFF. The DNA of the CDR3 is TGCAGCGTTCGGACAGGGGCTAACACTGAAGCTTTCTTT.